This entry lists 31 T cell receptor beta chains sequenced from one sample in a study of read filtering for tumor transcriptome and immune sequencing. Molecular barcoded adaptors covering alpha/delta and beta/gamma chains were used on about 0.4 ug RNA. TCRdb processed the reads anew with MiXCR; each CDR3 protein has one entry. The sample lists around 38,000 distinct CDR3 sequences; approximately 15% were seen once. Sequenced input: a population of CD138-negative cells sorted from bone marrow. These TCRs come from a donor over 35 with multiple myeloma.

This clonotype was found many times. The chain combines TRBV10-3 with TRBJ2-3, with a possible D match to TRBD2 (6 bases). V was trimmed by 10 bases and J by 2 bases, leaving 19 bases between them. CDR1 is ENHRY and CDR2 is SYGVKD in the germline V gene. This CDR3 comprises 15 residues. CDR3 nucleotides: TGTGCCACAACCCCGAGGGGAGGCCCCACAGATACGCAGTATTTT. Protein product: CATTPRGGPTDTQYF.

This clonotype was seen ten or more times. This chain joins TRBV28 and TRBJ2-2, with D maybe TRBD1 (5 bases). There are 15 residues in the CDR3. Deletions cut 6 bases from V and 2 bases from J, with 13 bases between. Germline CDR1 reads MDHEN; CDR2 reads SYDVKM. The CDR3 nucleotides are TGTGCCAGCAGACAGGCATCGGATAACACCGGGGAGCTGTTTTTT. It is translated as CASRQASDNTGELFF.

This clonotype has ten or more counts. The V gene is TRBV4-1, the J gene TRBJ1-1, with D hard to call. V was shortened by 0 bases and J by 5 bases, with 10 bases between the two germline ends. This CDR3 spans 14 amino acids. CDR1 and CDR2 from the germline V gene are MGHRA and YSYEKL. The CDR3 spells CASSQDALRTEAFF. The CDR3 DNA sequence: TGCGCCAGCAGCCAAGATGCGTTAAGGACTGAAGCTTTCTTT.

At least ten counts were recorded for this clonotype. The J gene is TRBJ1-2, the V gene TRBV20-1; D not certain. Germline V gene data show CDR1 as DFQATT and CDR2 as SNEGSKA (reference sequence). The CDR3 is 12 amino acids. The ends were cut back, 6 bases at V and 7 bases at J, with 15 bases in the middle. This chain's CDR3 is CSASEGGSGYTF. In DNA form, the CDR3 reads TGCAGTGCCAGCGAGGGAGGTAGTGGCTACACCTTC.

This clonotype was picked up many times. The chain recombines TRBV7-9 with TRBJ2-2; 10 bases align to TRBD2. CDR3 length equals 14 residues. With V trimmed by 7 bases and J by 5 bases, 4 bases remained unmatched. Germline CDR1 and CDR2: SEHNR and FQNEAQ (reference sequence). In nucleotides, the CDR3 is TGTGCCAGCACCCTAGCGGGAGCGACCGGGGAGCTGTTTTTT. It encodes CASTLAGATGELFF.

This clonotype was picked up many times. It may be a read error: a sequence one base away is much more abundant. The rearrangement joins TRBV29-1 to TRBJ2-1; the match to TRBD2 covers 9 bases. The V gene's germline CDR1 is SQVTM and CDR2 ANQGSEA. The CDR3 extends over 14 amino acids. CDR3 in DNA: TGCAGCATACTAGCGGGTAGCTCCTACAATGGGCAGTTCTTC. This encodes CSILAGSSYNGQFF.

This clonotype was seen many times. The J gene is TRBJ2-2, the V gene TRBV20-1; 10 positions match TRBD2. The CDR3 is 16 residues long. V lost 5 bases, J lost 4 bases, and 10 bases stayed unmatched. The germline V gene has CDR1 DFQATT and CDR2 SNEGSKA (reference sequence). The CDR3, as DNA: TGCAGTGCTCAAACCCCAGCGGGAGGGCCCACCGGGGAGCTGTTTTTT. Translation: CSAQTPAGGPTGELFF.

This clonotype occurred once. The chain has TRBV5-1 and TRBJ2-1; D unresolved. The CDR3 extends over 13 amino acids. V was shortened by 6 bases and J by 8 bases, with 15 bases between the two germline ends. CDR1 is SGHRS and CDR2 is YFSETQ in the germline V gene. CDR3 coding DNA: TGCGCCAGCAATATCGCCCGATTCGATGAGCAGTTCTTC. Protein sequence: CASNIARFDEQFF. The entire variable domain, with the rest obtained from reference TRBV5-1 and TRBJ2-1, is as follows: KAGVTQTPRYLIKTRGQQVTLSCSPISGHRSVSWYQQTPGQGLQFLFEYFSETQRNKGNFPGRFSGRQFSNSRSEMNVSTLELGDSALYLCASNIARFDEQFFGPGTRLTVL.

This clonotype appeared many times. The chain couples TRBV29-1 to TRBJ2-5; D assignment may be TRBD1 or TRBD2 (6 bases each). Trimming shortened V by 3 bases and J by 4 bases, and 9 bases separated the two germline ends. Germline V lookup: CDR1 SQVTM, CDR2 ANQGSEA. This CDR3 is built from 12 residues. The CDR3 DNA is TGCAGCGTTGAGGGGGGCGGAGAGACCCAGTACTTC. Amino acids: CSVEGGGETQYF.

This clonotype was detected only a few times. This rearrangement joins TRBV28 to TRBJ2-5; a possible D gene is TRBD2 (6 bases). V shed 3 bases and J shed 7 bases, with 15 bases lying between them. CDR1 MDHEN and CDR2 SYDVKM come from the germline V gene. This CDR3 has 14 amino acids. The CDR3 protein is CASSFGGIKGTQYF. DNA for the CDR3: TGTGCCAGCAGTTTCGGGGGAATCAAGGGGACCCAGTACTTC.

This clonotype has at least ten counts. The chain carries TRBV28 and TRBJ2-7; tentative D call: TRBD1 (6 bases). The CDR3 length is 15 residues. V lost 2 bases and J lost 7, with 18 bases in between. In germline, CDR1 is MDHEN, CDR2 SYDVKM. CDR3 amino acids: CASSLGTGRAREQYF. The DNA of the CDR3 is TGTGCCAGCAGTTTAGGCACAGGGCGGGCTAGAGAGCAGTACTTC.

This clonotype showed up many times. The rearrangement uses TRBV4-3 and TRBJ1-6; D not resolved. Trimming removed 1 base from V and 9 bases from J, with 13 bases in between. The CDR3 spans 15 residues. Germline CDR1 reads LGHNA; CDR2 reads YSLEER. The CDR3 bases are TGCGCCAGCAGCCAAGTTCTCGCGATAGGTTCACCCCTCCACTTT. Its protein is CASSQVLAIGSPLHF.

This clonotype was counted at least ten times. The junction departs from germline at one end; a sequencing error may be responsible. V usage is TRBV7-9 and J usage is TRBJ1-1, with TRBD1 identical over 7 bases. This CDR3 region has 11 residues. Per germline, CDR1 SEHNR and CDR2 FQNEAQ (reference sequence). CDR3 sequence (DNA): TGTGCCAGCAGCTTAGTTGGACAGGCCCACTTT. Its protein product is CASSLVGQAHF.

This clonotype was seen repeatedly, ten times or more. This chain connects TRBV11-1 to TRBJ2-1, with 7 positions matching TRBD2. With 4 bases clipped from V and 3 bases from J, the junction kept 6 bases outside the gene matches. The CDR3 sequence is 15 residues long. The V gene's germline CDR1 is SGHAT and CDR2 FQDESV (reference sequence). As DNA, the CDR3 is TGTGCCAGCAGCTCTAAAGCGGGGAGCTACAATGAGCAGTTCTTC. Protein product: CASSSKAGSYNEQFF.

At least ten counts were recorded for this clonotype. V gene TRBV10-3 combines with J gene TRBJ1-5; D unresolved. Per the germline V gene, CDR1 is ENHRY and CDR2 is SYGVKD. The CDR3 covers 14 residues. V lost 4 bases to trimming and J lost 1 base, with 8 bases between them. The CDR3 spells CAISGGPSNQPQHF. In DNA, the CDR3 is TGTGCCATCAGTGGAGGGCCCAGCAATCAGCCCCAGCATTTT.

At least ten counts were recorded for this clonotype. V is TRBV19 and J is TRBJ2-1; 8 bases agree with TRBD2. The CDR3 sequence is 16 residues long. V was clipped by 7 bases and J by 5 bases; unmatched bases: 13. CDR1 is LNHDA and CDR2 is SQIVND in the germline V gene (reference sequence). The CDR3 DNA reads TGTGCCAGTATTGCTCAGAGCGGGGGCTTAAACAATGAGCAGTTCTTC. Translation gives CASIAQSGGLNNEQFF. Full variable domain (remainder filled in from reference TRBV19 and TRBJ2-1): DGGITQSPKYLFRKEGQNVTLSCEQNLNHDAMYWYRQDPGQGLRLIYYSQIVNDFQKGDIAEGYSVSREKKESFPLTVTSAQKNPTAFYLCASIAQSGGLNNEQFFGPGTRLTVL.

This clonotype has a count of ten or more. V and J are TRBV6-2 or TRBV6-3 and TRBJ2-7, with 8 bases aligning to TRBD1. Losses at the gene ends were 2 bases for V and 3 bases for J; bases not matched to a gene: 18. Germline V gives CDR1 MNHEY, CDR2 SVGEGT. The length of the CDR3 is 19 residues. The CDR3 loop is CASSYRLVTTGVNLYEQYF. The CDR3, as DNA: TGTGCCAGCAGTTACCGCCTAGTCACGACAGGGGTAAATCTCTACGAGCAGTACTTC.

This clonotype occurred many times. The V gene is TRBV12-3 or TRBV12-4, the J gene TRBJ1-5; D gene ambiguous. Trimming took off 6 bases at V and 0 bases at J, with 9 bases between the two ends. The CDR3 totals 14 residues. For the CDR3, the DNA is TGTGCCAGCAGCTACCCGGGTAGCAATCAGCCCCAGCATTTT. Translation: CASSYPGSNQPQHF.

This clonotype was seen many times. The junction shows a germline mismatch at one end, possibly a read error. The chain uses TRBV7-7 and TRBJ2-7; D tentatively fits TRBD1 or TRBD2 (5 bases each). CDR1 and CDR2 (germline): SSHAT, FNYEAQ (reference sequence). The CDR3 consists of 15 residues. As DNA, the CDR3 is TGTGCTAGCAGCTTGTGGGGACCATGGGCCGGAGAGCAGTACTTC. Translated, it gives CASSLWGPWAGEQYF.

The sample holds a few counts of this clonotype. This chain connects TRBV9 to TRBJ2-3; weak D call: TRBD2 (5 bases). Germline CDR1 SGDLS, CDR2 YYNGEE. Trimming pared 6 bases from V and 5 bases from J, leaving 19 bases between. The CDR3 length is 15 residues. The CDR3 is CASTYTGLEQDTQYF. The CDR3 DNA is TGTGCCAGCACCTATACCGGACTCGAACAAGATACGCAGTATTTT.

Ten or more counts support this clonotype. This chain links TRBV12-3 or TRBV12-4 with TRBJ2-3; 10 bases line up with TRBD2. The CDR3 loop spans 18 amino acids. J was trimmed by 0 bases and V by 0 bases; bases with no gene match: 6. For the CDR3, the DNA is TGTGCCAGCAGTTTAGCTAGCGGGAGGATCCGCAGCACAGATACGCAGTATTTT. Protein: CASSLASGRIRSTDTQYF.

This clonotype was counted many times. The rearrangement joins TRBV29-1 to TRBJ2-2; D might be TRBD2 (6 bases). Germline-derived CDR1 and CDR2 are SQVTM and ANQGSEA. V gave up 4 bases and J gave up 5 bases, with 17 bases separating them. The CDR3 contains 15 residues. CDR3 in amino acids: CSVGGLAGRTGELFF. In nucleotides, the CDR3 is TGCAGCGTTGGGGGATTGGCAGGGAGGACCGGGGAGCTGTTTTTT.

This clonotype was recorded at least ten times. The chain is built from TRBV20-1 and TRBJ2-3; maybe TRBD2 (6 bases). The length of the CDR3 is 15 residues. Germline V gene sequence: CDR1 DFQATT, CDR2 SNEGSKA (reference sequence). The V end was cut by 4 bases, the J end by 2 bases, with 16 bases between. CDR3 residues: CSANPAERVTDTQYF. CDR3 sequence (DNA): TGCAGTGCTAACCCAGCGGAGCGGGTCACAGATACGCAGTATTTT.

For this clonotype: A read error is possible here, since a much larger clone lies one base away. This chain uses TRBV7-9 with TRBJ2-1; TRBD1 aligns across 8 bases. The CDR3 is made up of 13 amino acids. The germline gives CDR1 SEHNR, CDR2 FQNEAQ (reference sequence). The CDR3: CASSRDRYNEQVF. In DNA form, the CDR3 reads TGTGCCAGCAGCAGGGACAGGTACAATGAGCAGGTCTTC.

This clonotype came up a few times. This chain uses TRBV20-1 with TRBJ2-7; D is uncertain. The CDR3 runs to 13 residues. Trimming stripped 1 base from V and 2 bases from J, with 9 bases between. CDR1 and CDR2 (germline): DFQATT, SNEGSKA (reference sequence). For the CDR3, the DNA is TGCAGTGCTAGAGGGATAGGACCCTACGAGCAGTACTTC. Protein: CSARGIGPYEQYF.

Of note for this clonotype: This sequence may be a read error, since a much larger clone differs from it by one base. This rearrangement joins TRBV29-1 to TRBJ2-7, with 8 bases aligning to TRBD2. The length of the CDR3 is 14 residues. CDR1 is SQVTM, CDR2 ANQGSEA, per germline. This chain's CDR3 is CSASGPAGVGEQYF. CDR3 DNA sequence: TGCAGTGCTAGCGGACCAGCGGGAGTGGGTGAGCAGTACTTC.

This clonotype came up many times. V is TRBV3-1 and J is TRBJ2-5; 8 bases are shared with TRBD2. The ends lost 0 bases at V and 7 bases at J; junction bases unmatched: 7. Germline V gives CDR1 LGHDT, CDR2 YNNKEL (reference sequence). This CDR3 is built from 15 residues. The CDR3 DNA reads as TGTGCCAGCAGCCAAGATAGGTTAGCGGGAAGGACCCAGTACTTC. Amino acid sequence: CASSQDRLAGRTQYF.

Many counts were recorded for this clonotype. This chain joins TRBV7-2 and TRBJ1-4; TRBD1 agrees at 7 bases. V shed 5 bases and J 1 base; nucleotides not matched to a gene: 4. The germline CDR1 and CDR2 sequences are SGHTA and FQGNSA. The CDR3 runs to 15 residues. CDR3 region: CASSAQGGTNEKLFF. The CDR3 nucleotides are TGTGCCAGCAGCGCCCAGGGGGGAACTAATGAAAAACTGTTTTTT.

This clonotype appeared many times. The V call is TRBV7-9, the J call TRBJ1-1; 12 positions match TRBD1. The trim removed 5 bases at V and 4 bases at J, leaving 5 bases unmatched. Germline assignment: CDR1 SEHNR and CDR2 FQNEAQ (reference sequence). This CDR3 contains 15 residues. The CDR3 protein is CASSRDRGRATEAFF. The CDR3 DNA sequence: TGTGCCAGCAGCAGGGACAGGGGGCGGGCCACTGAAGCTTTCTTT.

Ten or more counts support this clonotype. The chain combines TRBV4-1 with TRBJ2-6; 8 bases map to TRBD2. There are 18 residues in the CDR3. In germline, CDR1 is MGHRA, CDR2 YSYEKL. Trimming removed 1 base from V and 0 bases from J; junction bases left unmatched: 5. CDR3 region: CASSQAGLAFSGANVLTF. As DNA, the CDR3 is TGCGCCAGCAGCCAAGCTGGACTAGCTTTCTCTGGGGCCAACGTCCTGACTTTC.

Within the sample, this clonotype is medium-sized (0.01 to 0.1%). The rearrangement links TRBV27 to TRBJ1-1; possibly TRBD1 for D (6 bases). V lost 0 bases and J 4 bases, leaving 12 bases between the germline ends. This CDR3 has 15 amino acids. Germline CDR1 and CDR2: MNHEY and SMNVEV (reference sequence). The CDR3 region is CASSLSPTGITEAFF. The CDR3 region has the DNA TGTGCCAGCAGTTTATCTCCCACAGGGATCACTGAAGCTTTCTTT.